One T cell receptor (beta chain) is described in this entry. What antigen it recognizes has not been identified. No much larger clonotype is one base removed from it; base qualities were not supplied. The CDR3 regions of human TCRbeta chains were analyzed by immunosequencing. The paper's data handling went like this. Repertoire TCRs were checked for matches against a reference library of SARS-CoV-2-specific TCRs that had been generated using the MIRA antigen-specificity platform. Breadth meant the fraction of unique TCRs that were SARS-CoV-2-associated, whereas depth meant the fraction of total T cells that were SARS-CoV-2-associated. Using the MIRA data, each spike-specific TCR was assigned both to the spike region to which the TCR was reactive and to a CD4 or CD8 class. Log10-transformed breadth and depth values were compared by one-way ANOVA with Sidak's multiple comparisons tests. Drawn from immuneACCESS, this table holds only the in-frame rearrangements with V and J called that TCRdb kept. Clones are partly lost; checked studies trace under half to an unresolved V gene and leave the rest unexplained. That table gives V, J and clone size, and the DNA gave D and trimming. The sample table contains 70,000 to 90,000 clones; only one count was recorded for roughly nine tenths of them. The ten largest clones represent approximately 2% of the sample.

This specimen comes from a study of T cell responses to AZD1222 COVID-19 vaccine (TCRdb year 2021). A note on the overall study: AZD1222 recipients given second doses at about 4 weeks or at about 12 weeks were pooled, since spike-specific TCR depth and breadth were not found to differ between the two schedules. TCR sequencing covered some 240 trial participants: 207 given two doses of AZD1222 and approximately 25 given two doses of MenACWY control vaccine. Trial participants were enrolled by age into 18-55, 56-69 and 70-plus year subgroups, with about 150, 28 and 57 TCR-sequenced participants respectively.

Overall study results and their limits: Epitopes outside the regions mutated in the B.1.351 and B.1.1.7 variants were reportedly recognized by nearly half of the unique spike-specific TCRs. The whole spike protein was spanned by vaccine-associated CD4 TCRs, and dominant responses were seen in regions 160-218 and 743-854. Most participants were white British and females outnumbered males, and the authors suggested that clonal diversity may have been underestimated. Because no samples from the day 14 peak response were available, repertoires could be characterized only after the peak T cell response. Conclusions about previously exposed vaccinees are limited because only six or seven AZD1222 recipients were SARS-CoV-2 seropositive at baseline. After two AZD1222 doses, both the breadth and the depth of spike-specific TCRs were significantly higher than at day 0 and than in MenACWY recipients. The 56-69-year group was small, and its depth increase did not reach significance, likely because of low power.

Taken with the paper, the label for time point translates to: baseline before first vaccination. Vaccinee samples were obtained from the UK trials COV001 and COV002, which included a single-blind randomized controlled phase 2/3 trial of AZD1222 (ChAdOx1 nCoV-19) in healthy adults. For TCRbeta chain sequencing, PBMC samples from trial participants were taken at day 0 and at day 28 after the second dose. The junction carries 14 bases between V and J, which are trimmed by 6 bases and 6 bases respectively. The CDR3 spans 14 residues, from the cysteine through the phenylalanine. Only CDR3 DNA is held: 42 bases, read in frame from base 1. CDR1 LGHNT and CDR2 FRNRAP were looked up in the germline V gene.

The source is an adult in good health. The sequencing here drew on peripheral blood, taken on day 0 of AZD1222 vaccination. The chain is encoded by TRBV12-5 joined to TRBJ1-4, with no reliable assignment of the D segment. The CDR3 has the sequence CASGSGLGHEKLFF. The base sequence is TGTGCTAGTGGGTCCGGTTTAGGGCATGAAAAACTGTTTTTT.